This T cell receptor (beta chain) was observed in a study of immune evolution from preneoplasia to lung adenocarcinoma (dated by TCRdb to the early 2020s). For the wider study: No AAH lesions showed HLA loss of heterozygosity, compared with 5.5% to 8% of AIS, 15% of MIA and 30% to 40% of ADC lesions. The immune data were combined with whole exome sequencing and methylation data from the same cohort of nodules. The study used immune gene expression, TCR sequencing and multiplex immunofluorescence to profile the immune contexture of lung adenocarcinoma precursors and invasive adenocarcinoma. The sample size was set by how many specimens were available, not by a prior power calculation. According to the study, about 100 samples went through TCR sequencing. Resected precursor lesions (AAH, AIS, MIA) and invasive adenocarcinomas were compared against paired morphologically normal lung tissue. POLYSOLVER was used to infer Class I HLA alleles from exome data, and LOHHLA was used to detect allele-specific HLA loss. TCR sequencing data were obtained from about 46 patients. The overall cohort comprised 45 to 55 patients with pulmonary nodules who underwent surgical resection.

TCR beta CDR3 regions were sequenced from DNA using the immunoSEQ hsTCRbeta Kit. The study's processing was this. TCR sequencing data were analysed with the ImmunoSEQ Analyzer. T cell clonality was defined as 1 minus Pielou's evenness, calculated on productive rearrangements. The inverse Simpson index, applied to productive templates, was used to measure T cell diversity. T cell density was expressed as TCR beta template counts normalized to usable DNA, with usable DNA estimated by amplifying and sequencing housekeeping genes. Two-sided Kruskal-Wallis tests were used to compare TCR metrics between histologic stages. Sourced from immuneACCESS, this table was stored by TCRdb with only in-frame sequences that have V and J called. A share of the clones is absent; for the studies checked, an unresolved V gene accounts for under half, and the remainder has no known explanation. The DNA gave D and trimming, while V, J and clone size come from that table. This sample has 4,000 to 4,500 clones in its table, and about nine tenths of those were observed once. The ten top clones hold about 4% of the sample.

The germline V gene gives CDR1 as SGHTA and CDR2 as FQGTGA. Reading from cysteine to phenylalanine, the CDR3 counts 15 amino acids. Just the 45-base CDR3 DNA is kept, in frame starting at base 1. V is trimmed back by 5 bases and J by 4 bases, and the junction contains 4 bases that no gene match accounts for. Broader findings and caveats from the paper: Normal lung had the highest top T cell clone frequencies, and these frequencies appeared to fall progressively from AAH through AIS, MIA and invasive adenocarcinoma. Because all patients came from Japan and China, whether the findings apply to Western populations was uncertain. Clonality was highest in normal lung, while later-stage lesions appeared to show lower clonality but higher T cell density and diversity. Findings were based on association rather than direct causation; larger cohorts with long-term follow-up and longitudinal biopsies were deemed needed. Compared with EGFR-mutant or double wild-type lesions, KRAS-mutant nodules had the highest T cell clonality.

Resection was performed on patients in Japan or China between the mid-2010s and the late 2010s. Two lung cancer pathologists independently reviewed H&E slides to confirm the histologic diagnosis of every case. Macro-dissection after pathologic assessment enriched premalignant or tumor cells for nucleic acid extraction. DNA was isolated from FFPE tissue using the AllPrep DNA/RNA FFPE Kit. As regards this clone: Its recognized antigen is unknown. The input lacks base qualities; no much larger clone sits a single base away.

The sample was FFPE minimally invasive lung adenocarcinoma tissue. The sample's cell subset or site label, decoded: micro-invasive lung adenocarcinoma (MIA). This receptor was obtained from a donor older than 65 with lung adenocarcinoma. This chain joins TRBV7-3 to TRBJ2-1; 11 junctional bases match TRBD2. In nucleotide form, the sequence is TGTGCCAGCAGCCAAAGACTAGCGGGGTACAATGAGCAGTTCTTC. It encodes CASSQRLAGYNEQFF.